This passage covers 9 T cell receptor beta chains from one sample sequenced in a study of blood T cell repertoires in COVID-19. Generated by immunoSEQ multiplex PCR, the TCRdb table keeps only in-frame clones and is missing some. The sample comprises about 130,000 clones, approximately 80% of which are singletons, and approximately 9.2% rests with the top ten. Sequencing input: PBMCs or T cells enriched from blood (not recorded which). The receptors were sampled from a man aged 50-60 years who had recovered from COVID-19.

The chain uses TRBV5-4 and TRBJ2-5; TRBD2 is a possible D gene (6 bases). V was trimmed by 4 bases and J by 5 bases, leaving 12 bases between them. This CDR3 is 13 amino acids long. Germline values: CDR1 SGHNT, CDR2 YYREEE (reference sequence). This CDR3 is CASSETRSETQYF. DNA of the CDR3: TGTGCCAGCAGCGAGACTAGATCCGAGACCCAGTACTTC. Variable domain in full (rest from reference TRBV5-4 and TRBJ2-5): ETGVTQSPTHLIKTRGQQVTLRCSSQSGHNTVSWYQQALGQGPQFIFQYYREEENGRGNFPPRFSGLQFPNYSSELNVNALELDDSALYLCASSETRSETQYFGPGTRLLVL.

The V and J genes are TRBV6-5 and TRBJ2-5; maybe TRBD1 (6 bases). The CDR3 spans 15 residues. Germline V gene sequence: CDR1 MNHEY, CDR2 SVGAGI. The ends were cut back, 4 bases at V and 5 bases at J, with 17 bases in the middle. The CDR3 loop reads CASSWGPGAGETQYF. For the CDR3, the DNA is TGTGCCAGCAGTTGGGGCCCAGGGGCTGGGGAGACCCAGTACTTC.

CDR3 sequence reads: CASSPRQGPEAFF. In nucleotides, the CDR3 is TGTGCCAGCAGCCCCAGACAGGGCCCTGAAGCTTTCTTT. This chain joins TRBV27 and TRBJ1-1, with TRBD1 matching over 7 bases. The CDR3 totals 13 residues. V shed 6 bases and J 6 bases; nucleotides not matched to a gene: 7. Germline V gene lookup returns CDR1 MNHEY and CDR2 SMNVEV (reference sequence).

V is TRBV2 and J is TRBJ2-7; D gene unclear. CDR1 is SNHLY, CDR2 FYNNEI, per germline. There are 13 residues in the CDR3. Trimming took 2 bases from V and 6 from J, leaving 11 bases between them. CDR3 coding DNA: TGTGCCAGCAGTGAACGAGGCGGCGGCGAGCAGTACTTC. It yields the protein CASSERGGGEQYF.

As for this clone: An end of the junction differs from the germline gene, which may be a read error. This chain uses TRBV3-1 (or the pseudogene TRBV3-2) with TRBJ1-5; 7 nucleotides match TRBD1. The CDR3 is 17 amino acids. Germline assignment: CDR1 LGHDT and CDR2 YNNKEL (reference sequence). In DNA form, the CDR3 reads TGTGCCGGCAGCCAAGGATCGGGACAGAAAGCTAATCAGCCCCAGCATTTT. It yields the protein CAGSQGSGQKANQPQHF.

The table lists this clone with a few counts. V is TRBV6-6 and J is TRBJ1-2, with 9 bases matching TRBD1. With V trimmed by 6 bases and J by 7 bases, 6 bases remained unmatched. From germline, CDR1 is MNHNY and CDR2 SVGAGI (reference sequence). This CDR3 has 13 residues. The DNA of the CDR3 is TGTGCCAGCAGACCGGGACAGGGAGGTGGCTACACCTTC. Translating it yields CASRPGQGGGYTF.

The gene calls are TRBV20-1 and TRBJ1-1; D unresolved. Trimming removed 2 bases from V and 5 bases from J, with 6 bases in between. The germline V gene has CDR1 DFQATT and CDR2 SNEGSKA (reference sequence). This CDR3 has 11 amino acids. The CDR3 reads CSARPRTEAFF. CDR3 DNA: TGCAGTGCTAGACCGCGGACTGAAGCTTTCTTT.

The DNA for the CDR3 is TGCGCCAGCAGCTTGGTAATAGAGTCCTACGAGCAGTACTTC. Its protein is CASSLVIESYEQYF. The V and J genes are TRBV5-1 and TRBJ2-7; D not certain. The germline gives CDR1 SGHRS, CDR2 YFSETQ. Between the trimmed V and J ends, which lost 0 bases and 1 base, there was a span of 8 bases. The CDR3 loop spans 14 amino acids.

This clone was counted many times. In the same sample, other DNA sequences code for this CDR3. The chain has TRBV7-2 and TRBJ2-6; D is possibly TRBD1 (8 bases). The V gene lost 2 bases and the J gene lost 2 bases, with 10 bases spanning the gap. From germline, CDR1 is SGHTA and CDR2 FQGNSA. The CDR3 length is 16 residues. The CDR3 protein is CASSLTGGAGANVLTF. In DNA, the CDR3 is TGTGCCAGCAGCTTAACAGGGGGGGCTGGGGCCAACGTCCTGACTTTC.